These 6 T cell receptor beta chains were all obtained from the same sample, sequenced in a study of blood T cell repertoires in COVID-19. Produced via immunoSEQ multiplex PCR; TCRdb's table is partial and in-frame only. The table lists about 230,000 clones, roughly 85% of them singletons. The sequencing sample was made of peripheral blood. The receptor set was obtained from a woman in her sixties or seventies with active or convalescent COVID-19.

The chain carries TRBV19 and TRBJ1-2; 8 bases map to TRBD1. Germline CDR1 LNHDA, CDR2 SQIVND (reference sequence). This CDR3 contains 12 residues. J gave up 4 bases and V 6 bases, and 1 base lay outside the gene matches. CDR3 protein: CASRDRGYGYTF. DNA for the CDR3: TGTGCCAGTAGAGACAGGGGCTATGGCTACACCTTC.

This clone came up a few times. The genes are TRBV9 and TRBJ1-1, with D hard to call. This CDR3 spans 15 amino acids. Per the germline V gene, CDR1 is SGDLS and CDR2 is YYNGEE. V lost 0 bases, J lost 0 bases, and 9 bases lay in between. CDR3 nucleotide sequence: TGTGCCAGCAGCGTAGATGGCAATCTGAACACTGAAGCTTTCTTT. This gives the protein CASSVDGNLNTEAFF.

The CDR3 loop is CAIMTGDQETQYF. As DNA, the CDR3 is TGTGCCATCATGACAGGGGATCAAGAGACCCAGTACTTC. The genes are TRBV10-3 and TRBJ2-5; TRBD1 agrees at 8 bases. Trimming at V came to 7 bases and at J to 2 bases, leaving 3 bases not matched to a gene. Germline V lookup: CDR1 ENHRY, CDR2 SYGVKD. The CDR3 runs 13 residues.

The rearrangement joins TRBV7-9 to TRBJ2-3; 9 bases map to TRBD2. After removal of 1 base from V and 2 bases from J, the junction contained 4 bases not matched to a gene. Looked up from germline, CDR1 is SEHNR and CDR2 is FQNEAQ (reference sequence). The CDR3 spans 16 residues. CDR3: CASSLGAGGITDTQYF. The CDR3 bases are TGTGCCAGCAGCTTAGGGGCGGGAGGGATCACAGATACGCAGTATTTT.

The chain has TRBV5-6 and TRBJ1-6; D uncertain. The CDR3 length is 12 residues. CDR1 is SGHDT and CDR2 is YYEEEE in the germline V gene. Trimming removed 2 bases from V and 9 bases from J, with 6 bases in between. The CDR3 nucleotides are TGTGCCAGCAGCTTCAATGTTTCACCCCTCCACTTT. It specifies CASSFNVSPLHF. Complete variable domain (other parts from reference TRBV5-6 and TRBJ1-6): DAGVTQSPTHLIKTRGQQVTLRCSPKSGHDTVSWYQQALGQGPQFIFQYYEEEERQRGNFPDRFSGHQFPNYSSELNVNALLLGDSALYLCASSFNVSPLHFGNGTRLTVT.

On this clone: It is unclear where the CDR3 begins or ends on the DNA, so no DNA is shown, and the CDR3 is as TCRdb lists it. The chain links TRBV7-9 to TRBJ1-2. In germline, CDR1 is SEHNR, CDR2 FQNEAQ (reference sequence). The CDR3 contains 14 residues when both ends are counted. CDR3 in amino acids: CASSFGSGNYGYTF.